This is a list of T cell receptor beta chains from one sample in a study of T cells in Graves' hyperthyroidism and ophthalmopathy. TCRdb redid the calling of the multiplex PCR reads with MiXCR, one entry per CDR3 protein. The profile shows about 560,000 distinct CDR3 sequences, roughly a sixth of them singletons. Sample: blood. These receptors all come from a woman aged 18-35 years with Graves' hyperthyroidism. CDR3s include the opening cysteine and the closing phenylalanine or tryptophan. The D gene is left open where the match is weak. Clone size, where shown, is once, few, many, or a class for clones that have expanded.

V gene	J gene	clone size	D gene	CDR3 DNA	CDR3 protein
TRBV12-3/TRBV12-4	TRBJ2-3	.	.	TGTGCCAGCAGTTTTTTCCCGGTGAAAACAGATACGCAGTATTTT	CASSFFPVKTDTQYF
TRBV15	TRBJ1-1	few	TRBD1	TGTGCCACCAGCTACCGGGACAGAGATGAAGCTTTCTTT	CATSYRDRDEAFF
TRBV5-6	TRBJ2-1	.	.	TGTGCCAGCAGCTCGGAGTTCCCTGAGCAGTTCTTC	CASSSEFPEQFF
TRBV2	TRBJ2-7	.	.	TGTGCCAGCAGTGAAATAGCGCTGAGCTCCTACGAGCAGTACTTC	CASSEIALSSYEQYF
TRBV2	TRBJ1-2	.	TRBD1	TGCACCAGCAGTGGAGACAGGGTTGAAGGCTACACCTTC	CTSSGDRVEGYTF
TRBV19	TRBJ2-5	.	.	TGTGCCAGTAGTACCAGAAAACAGGGTGCAGAGACCCAGTACTTC	CASSTRKQGAETQYF
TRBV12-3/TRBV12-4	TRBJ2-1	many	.	TGTGCCAGCACCTCGGACGGAGACTCCTACAATGAGCAGTTCTTC	CASTSDGDSYNEQFF
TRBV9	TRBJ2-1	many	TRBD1	TGTGCCAGCTTAGGGAAGCCAAATATCGGGACAGGGAGCTCCTACAATGAGCAGTTCTTC	CASLGKPNIGTGSSYNEQFF
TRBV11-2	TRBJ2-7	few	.	TGTGCCAGCAGGGATAGGGAGACACTTTCCTACGAGCAGTACTTC	CASRDRETLSYEQYF
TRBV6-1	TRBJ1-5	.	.	TGTGCCAGCAGTGAAAGCGGAAGTCAGCCCCAGCATTTT	CASSESGSQPQHF
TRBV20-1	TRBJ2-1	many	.	TGCAGTGCAATAGGGACGGCCGCCTACAATGAGCAGTTCTTC	CSAIGTAAYNEQFF
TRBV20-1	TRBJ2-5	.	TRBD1	TGCAGTGCTATCCGACAGGGTCTTGAGACCCAGTACTTC	CSAIRQGLETQYF
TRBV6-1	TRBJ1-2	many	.	TGTGCCAGCACCCAACAACCTAACTATGGCTACACCTTC	CASTQQPNYGYTF
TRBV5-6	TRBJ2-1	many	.	TGTGCCAGCATCAACCACCCGACCAATGAGCAGTTCTTC	CASINHPTNEQFF
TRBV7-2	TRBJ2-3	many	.	TGTGCCAGCAGCTTAGCGGTAACTAGCACAGATACGCAGTATTTT	CASSLAVTSTDTQYF
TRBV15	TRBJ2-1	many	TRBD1	TGTGCCACCAGCAGGAACCTCCTGCGTGCCTTGGGACAGGGGGAGAGGGATGAGCAGTTCTTC	CATSRNLLRALGQGERDEQFF
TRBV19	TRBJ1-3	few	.	TGTGCCAGTAGTATCAAGGCGGGATCCTCTGGAAACACCATATATTTT	CASSIKAGSSGNTIYF
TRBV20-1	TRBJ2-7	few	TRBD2	TGCAGTGCTTCACGGGGGGGTGGTTTGTACGAGCAGTACTTC	CSASRGGGLYEQYF
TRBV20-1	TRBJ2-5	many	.	TGCAGTGCTCAAAGGGGGAGTACGGAGACCCAGTACTTC	CSAQRGSTETQYF
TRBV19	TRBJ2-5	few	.	TGTGCCAGTAGGCGGCAGGGAAGAAAGACCCAGTACTTC	CASRRQGRKTQYF
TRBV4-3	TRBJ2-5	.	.	TGCGCCAGCAGCCAAGATAAGGAGGGAAAAGAGACCCAGTACTTC	CASSQDKEGKETQYF
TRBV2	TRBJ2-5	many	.	TGTGCCAGCAGTAAGGGAGAGACCCAGTACTTC	CASSKGETQYF
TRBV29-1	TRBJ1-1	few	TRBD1	TGCAGCGGGGAGGGACAGGGGGGCACTGAAGCTTTCTTT	CSGEGQGGTEAFF
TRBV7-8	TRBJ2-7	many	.	TGTGCCAGCAGCATGGGCCATTCCTCCTACGAGCAGTACTTC	CASSMGHSSYEQYF
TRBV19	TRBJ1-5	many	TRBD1	TGTGCCAGTAGTATCAGACAGGGTGGCCAGCCCCAGCATTTT	CASSIRQGGQPQHF
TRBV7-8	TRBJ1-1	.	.	TGTGCCAGCAGCTTAGTAGTATCGGCTGAAGCTTTCTTT	CASSLVVSAEAFF
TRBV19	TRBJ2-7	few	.	TGTGCCAGTAGCCCGGACAGTTTGTACGAGCAGTACTTC	CASSPDSLYEQYF
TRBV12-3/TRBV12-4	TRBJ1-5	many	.	TGTGCCAGCAGTATCCGACAGATTAGCAATCAGCCCCAGCATTTT	CASSIRQISNQPQHF
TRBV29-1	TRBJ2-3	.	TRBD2	TGCAGCGTTGGACTAGCGGGATTCACTAGCACAGATACGCAGTATTTT	CSVGLAGFTSTDTQYF
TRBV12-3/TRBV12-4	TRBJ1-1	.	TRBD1	TGTGCCAGCAGTTTAAGGGACAGGGGACACACTGAAGCTTTCTTT	CASSLRDRGHTEAFF
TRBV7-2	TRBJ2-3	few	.	TGTGCCAGCAGCTCCCCCACCAGGCCTAGCACAGATACGCAGTATTTT	CASSSPTRPSTDTQYF
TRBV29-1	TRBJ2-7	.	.	TGCAGCGTTGCCGGGGGACAGTCCTTCTCCCAGCAGTACTTC	CSVAGGQSFSQQYF
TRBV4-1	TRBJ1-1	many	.	TGCGCCAGCAGCCAAGTAACGTCTCCGCCCGAAGCTTTCTTT	CASSQVTSPPEAFF
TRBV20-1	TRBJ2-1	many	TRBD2	TGCAGTGCTACACACCTTAGCGGGAGCTCAGATGAGCAGTTCTTC	CSATHLSGSSDEQFF
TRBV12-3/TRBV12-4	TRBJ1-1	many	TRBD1	TGTGCCAGCAGTTTGTCGGGACAGGGGACCACTGAAGCTTTCTTT	CASSLSGQGTTEAFF
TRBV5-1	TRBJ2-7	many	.	TGCGCCAGCAGCTTGGACAGGGCCGGGGAGCAGTACTTC	CASSLDRAGEQYF
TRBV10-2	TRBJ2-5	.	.	TGCGCCAGCAGTGAGGCAGGGGGGCCTCAAGAGACCCAGTACTTC	CASSEAGGPQETQYF
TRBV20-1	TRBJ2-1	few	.	TGCAGTGCTAGAAACCCTAGAGGGATACTCAATGAGCAGTTCTTC	CSARNPRGILNEQFF
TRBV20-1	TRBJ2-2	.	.	TGCAGTGCGGGAGGACAGGAGAGCACCGGGGAGCTGTTTTTT	CSAGGQESTGELFF
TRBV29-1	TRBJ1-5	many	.	TGCAGCGTTGCGACGGACCCCTATCAGCCCCAGCATTTT	CSVATDPYQPQHF
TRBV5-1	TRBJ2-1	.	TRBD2	TGCGCCAGCAGCCCTCAATTGACAGCTCCGGGACTAGCGCCGAATGAGCAGTTCTTC	CASSPQLTAPGLAPNEQFF